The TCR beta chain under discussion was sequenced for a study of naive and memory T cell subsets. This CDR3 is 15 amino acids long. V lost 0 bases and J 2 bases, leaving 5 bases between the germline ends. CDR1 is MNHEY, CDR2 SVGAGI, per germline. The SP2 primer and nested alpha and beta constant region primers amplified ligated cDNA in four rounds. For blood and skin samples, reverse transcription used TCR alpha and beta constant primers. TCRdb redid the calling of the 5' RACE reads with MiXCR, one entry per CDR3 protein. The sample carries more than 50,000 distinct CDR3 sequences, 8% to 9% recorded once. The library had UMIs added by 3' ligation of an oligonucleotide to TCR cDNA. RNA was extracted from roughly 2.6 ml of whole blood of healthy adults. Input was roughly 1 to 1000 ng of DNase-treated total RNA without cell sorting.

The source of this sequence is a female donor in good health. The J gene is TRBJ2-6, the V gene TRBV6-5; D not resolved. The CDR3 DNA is TGTGCCAGCAGTTACTCACGCGCTGGGGCCAACGTCCTGACTTTC. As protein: CASSYSRAGANVLTF.